The 3 T cell receptor beta chains below all came from one sample that was sequenced in a study of blood T cells in healthy people across ages. A second PCR, run for roughly 7 to 12 cycles, used a sample-barcoded 5' primer plus a J-beta primer mix. One entry per CDR3 protein results from TCRdb running MiXCR on the 5' RACE reads. The table lists 540,000 or so distinct CDR3 sequences, 27% of them singletons. Sequencing used blood. The origin of the receptors is a woman aged 70 to 79 in good health.

This chain uses TRBV5-1 with TRBJ2-1; TRBD1 might be the D (5 bases). The V gene's germline CDR1 is SGHRS and CDR2 YFSETQ. V lost 7 bases and J 0 bases, leaving 14 bases between the germline ends. The CDR3 is made up of 15 amino acids. The CDR3: CASGAQQDSYNEQFF. Written as DNA, the CDR3 is TGCGCCAGCGGGGCCCAGCAGGACTCCTACAATGAGCAGTTCTTC.

This clonotype was detected a few times. The V and J genes are TRBV29-1 and TRBJ1-3; D not resolved. The germline V gene has CDR1 SQVTM and CDR2 ANQGSEA. Between the trimmed V and J ends, which lost 4 bases and 7 bases, there was a span of 11 bases. The CDR3 extends over 12 amino acids. Written as DNA, the CDR3 is TGCAGCGTTGTTGTTCCTCCCAACACCATATATTTT. Translation gives CSVVVPPNTIYF.

V usage is TRBV3-1 and J usage is TRBJ2-3; 8 bases map to TRBD1. Germline lookup yields CDR1 LGHDT and CDR2 YNNKEL (reference sequence). The CDR3 totals 15 residues. Trimming cost V 4 bases and J 0 bases; bases outside gene matches: 3. The CDR3 sequence is CASSLHRGSTDTQYF. CDR3 nucleotide sequence: TGTGCCAGCAGCCTTCACAGGGGGAGCACAGATACGCAGTATTTT.